The TCR beta chain described here comes from a study of shared clonotypes between healthy human individuals. Study at large: The study used three CD4 naive, three CD4 memory, two CD8 naive and one CD8 memory plate per donor. Study results and caveats: The study found roughly 5% of naive CD4 clonotypes shared across a few donors.

Concerning this clone itself: Antigen unknown.

The assay was immunoSEQ multiplex PCR, and TCRdb's table has in-frame clones only and misses some. The data show 1.5 million to 2.5 million clones, less than 95% seen once. Naive CD8 cells were CD45RO-negative, positively selected for CCR7, excluding terminally differentiated effector memory CD45RA+ cells. Deletions cut 0 bases from V and 1 base from J, with 8 bases between. The CDR3 length is 15 residues. Germline lookup yields CDR1 SGHDT and CDR2 YYEEEE. This TCR derives from a man aged 18 to 30 in good health. The genes are TRBV5-6 and TRBJ2-1; tentative D call: TRBD1 (6 bases). The specimen was naive CD8+ T cells sorted from blood. The CDR3 sequence: CASSLDTGSYNEQFF. CDR3 bases: TGTGCCAGCAGCTTGGACACAGGGTCCTACAATGAGCAGTTCTTC.